A single sample is the source of the 29 T cell receptor beta chains below, sequenced in a study of post-analysis software for immune sequencing data. Sequencing libraries made from TCR beta cDNA carried unique molecular identifiers. MiXCR was run by TCRdb on the PCR reads, yielding one entry per CDR3 protein. The table records under 200,000 distinct CDR3 sequences, 36% of them present only once. The sequences come from blood, collected after autologous hematopoietic stem cell transplantation. Receptors originate from a girl under 18 with multiple sclerosis.

This clonotype was seen a handful of times. A much larger clone lies a single base off, so this may be a read error. The chain employs TRBV29-1 and TRBJ2-5; D call uncertain. CDR3 length: 13 residues. From germline, CDR1 is SQVTM and CDR2 ANQGSEA. V lost 2 bases to trimming and J lost 11 bases, with 18 bases between them. CDR3 sequence reads: CSVESARNNEQYF. In DNA form, the CDR3 reads TGCAGCGTTGAATCTGCCAGAAACAATGAGCAGTACTTC.

This clonotype was counted a few times. This clone may be a read error of a much larger clone one base away. The rearrangement joins TRBV18 to TRBJ2-3; TRBD2 agrees at 12 bases. Germline V gene data show CDR1 as KGHSH and CDR2 as LQKENI. The CDR3 sequence is 17 residues long. The junction had 9 bases not matched to a gene; V was cut back by 3 bases and J by 5 bases. Written as DNA, the CDR3 is TGTGCCAGCTCACCTCCCCCCCGACTAGCGGGAGTAGATACGCAGTATTTT. As protein: CASSPPPRLAGVDTQYF. Complete variable domain (other parts from reference TRBV18 and TRBJ2-3): NAGVMQNPRHLVRRRGQEARLRCSPMKGHSHVYWYRQLPEEGLKFMVYLQKENIIDESGMPKERFSAEFPKEGPSILRIQQVVRGDSAAYFCASSPPPRLAGVDTQYFGPGTRLTVL.

With regard to this clonotype: A junction end diverges from the germline sequence, so it may reflect a read error. The V and J genes are TRBV28 and TRBJ2-3; D gene ambiguous. From germline, CDR1 is MDHEN and CDR2 SYDVKM. The CDR3 is 13 amino acids. The CDR3 here is CANSFRLTDTQYF. DNA of the CDR3: TGTGCCAACAGTTTCAGGTTGACAGATACGCAGTATTTT.

This clonotype was seen only a few times. The CDR3 region is CASSQEFGTGGYEQYF. CDR3 nucleotides: TGTGCCAGCAGCCAAGAATTCGGGACAGGGGGCTACGAGCAGTACTTC. The rearrangement links TRBV4-2 to TRBJ2-5, with 11 bases fitting TRBD1. Matching the DNA end better, TRBJ2-7 makes the J call doubtful. CDR3 length: 16 residues. Germline lookup yields CDR1 LGHNA and CDR2 YNFKEQ.

This clonotype was counted a few times. This chain uses TRBV6-2 or TRBV6-3 with TRBJ2-7; weak D call: TRBD2 (6 bases). This CDR3 is built from 15 residues. V was clipped by 2 bases and J by 2 bases, with 13 bases between them. Germline V lookup: CDR1 MNHEY, CDR2 SVGEGT. DNA of the CDR3: TGTGCCAGCAGTTACGGGACGGAGGGCACCTACGAGCAGTACTTC. This sequence encodes CASSYGTEGTYEQYF.

The CDR3 DNA sequence: TGCAGCGTTGAGCCGGAGGGTTTGTTGGATACGCAGTATTTT. Translation gives CSVEPEGLLDTQYF. The chain couples TRBV29-1 to TRBJ2-3; weak D call: TRBD2 (6 bases). V gave up 3 bases and J gave up 6 bases, with 16 bases separating them. The CDR3 contains 14 residues. The V gene's germline CDR1 is SQVTM and CDR2 ANQGSEA.

With regard to this clonotype: At one of its ends the junction is not consistent with the germline gene, which may arise from a read error. The V call is TRBV5-6, the J call TRBJ2-4, with 8 bases aligning to TRBD2. CDR1 is SGHDT and CDR2 is YYEEEE in the germline V gene. The CDR3 is 15 amino acids. CDR3 in DNA: TGTGCCAGCACACCGGGGGGGGCCTTCAAAAGCATTCAGTACTTC. This gives the protein CASTPGGAFKSIQYF.

V is TRBV7-3 and J is TRBJ2-3, with 7 positions matching TRBD1. Losses at the gene ends were 6 bases for V and 3 bases for J; bases not matched to a gene: 9. The CDR3 has 15 amino acids. CDR1 SGHTA and CDR2 FQGTGA come from the germline V gene. The CDR3 DNA reads TGTGCCAGCAGTTCCGGACAGGTCCTGACAGATACGCAGTATTTT. This translates into CASSSGQVLTDTQYF.

This clonotype has a handful of counts. This chain connects TRBV12-3 or TRBV12-4 to TRBJ1-1; D is unresolved. The CDR3 extends over 13 amino acids. V lost 6 bases, J lost 8 bases, and 16 bases lay in between. In nucleotides, the CDR3 is TGTGCCAGCAGCCCTATGCCCGCCTGGGAAGCTTTCTTT. Its translation is CASSPMPAWEAFF.

This clonotype occurred many times. The V gene is TRBV9, the J gene TRBJ2-5, with D perhaps TRBD1 (6 bases). In germline, CDR1 is SGDLS, CDR2 YYNGEE. The CDR3 contains 14 residues. V dropped 3 bases and J dropped 0 bases, with 9 bases sitting between them. CDR3 in amino acids: CASSDRTDQETQYF. CDR3 in DNA: TGTGCCAGCAGCGACAGGACAGACCAAGAGACCCAGTACTTC.

This clonotype was observed a handful of times. The chain uses TRBV12-3 or TRBV12-4 and TRBJ1-2; the D gene is possibly TRBD1 (6 bases). V was trimmed by 5 bases and J by 1 base, leaving 11 bases between them. The CDR3 extends over 14 amino acids. CDR3 DNA sequence: TGTGCCAGCAGTCCGGGACACCTTAACTATGGCTACACCTTC. This translates into CASSPGHLNYGYTF.

This chain joins TRBV5-6 and TRBJ2-1; TRBD2 matches at 11 bases. Germline lookup yields CDR1 SGHDT and CDR2 YYEEEE. The V segment lost 2 bases and the J segment 6 bases; nucleotides outside the gene matches: 7. The CDR3 is 16 residues long. CDR3 loop: CASSFPLAGVSNEQFF. The CDR3 bases are TGTGCCAGCAGCTTCCCACTAGCGGGAGTCAGCAATGAGCAGTTCTTC.

The rearrangement links TRBV14 to TRBJ1-2; a weak D match, TRBD1 (6 bases). CDR1 SGHDN and CDR2 FVKESK come from the germline V gene. V lost 2 bases and J lost 3, with 13 bases in between. The CDR3 sequence is 15 residues long. CDR3 DNA sequence: TGTGCCAGCAGCCAACAGGGGAAGGGCGACTATGGCTACACCTTC. Protein: CASSQQGKGDYGYTF. Using reference TRBV14 and TRBJ1-2 for the parts outside the CDR3, the full variable domain is EAGVTQFPSHSVIEKGQTVTLRCDPISGHDNLYWYRRVMGKEIKFLLHFVKESKQDESGMPNNRFLAERTGGTYSTLKVQPAELEDSGVYFCASSQQGKGDYGYTFGSGTRLTVV.

The chain is built from TRBV4-1 and TRBJ2-1; a weak D match, TRBD2 (6 bases). The CDR3 loop spans 12 amino acids. Trimming removed 11 bases at V and 8 bases at J, with 16 bases between. Germline CDR1 MGHRA, CDR2 YSYEKL. CDR3 bases: TGCGCCTCGGGGCGGGGAAGGGATGAGCAGTTCTTC. It is translated as CASGRGRDEQFF.

The chain joins TRBV5-1 to TRBJ2-1; D is uncertain. V lost 0 bases to trimming and J lost 8 bases, with 9 bases between them. The CDR3 loop spans 13 amino acids. CDR1 SGHRS and CDR2 YFSETQ come from the germline V gene. In DNA, the CDR3 is TGCGCCAGCAGCTTGGCTTTGGAAGATGAGCAGTTCTTC. Its protein product is CASSLALEDEQFF.

Ten or more counts support this clonotype. The chain uses TRBV20-1 and TRBJ2-1, with D possibly called TRBD1 or TRBD2 (6 bases each). CDR3 length equals 13 residues. V dropped 0 bases and J dropped 7 bases, with 10 bases sitting between them. The germline CDR1 and CDR2 sequences are DFQATT and SNEGSKA (reference sequence). The CDR3 coding sequence is TGCAGTGCTAGAGACCGGGGGCGGAATGAGCAGTTCTTC. This sequence encodes CSARDRGRNEQFF.

The chain links TRBV7-8 to TRBJ1-5, with 10 bases fitting TRBD1. This CDR3 comprises 15 residues. With 2 bases clipped from V and 6 bases from J, the junction kept 4 bases outside the gene matches. Germline assignment: CDR1 SGHVS and CDR2 FQNEAQ. As DNA, the CDR3 is TGTGCCAGCAGCTTATCCGGGACAGGGGTTCAGCCCCAGCATTTT. Its translation: CASSLSGTGVQPQHF.

V gene TRBV5-6 combines with J gene TRBJ2-1; 10 positions match TRBD2. V lost 4 bases to trimming and J lost 4 bases; unmatched junction nucleotides: 5. The V gene's germline CDR1 is SGHDT and CDR2 YYEEEE. The CDR3 length is 15 residues. The CDR3: CASSPTSGVYNEQFF. Here the CDR3 DNA reads TGTGCCAGCAGCCCAACTAGCGGGGTTTACAATGAGCAGTTCTTC.

The chain carries TRBV20-1 and TRBJ1-6; D is ambiguous. Deletions cut 0 bases from V and 8 bases from J, with 5 bases between. There are 12 residues in the CDR3. Germline assignment: CDR1 DFQATT and CDR2 SNEGSKA (reference sequence). CDR3 protein: CSAREGYSPLHF. CDR3 in DNA: TGCAGTGCTAGAGAAGGCTATTCACCCCTCCACTTT.

V is TRBV29-1 and J is TRBJ2-3; no firm D call. Trimming removed 4 bases at V and 0 bases at J, with 11 bases between. Germline-derived CDR1 and CDR2 are SQVTM and ANQGSEA. The CDR3 contains 14 residues. The CDR3 DNA is TGCAGCGTTGTCCCATACCTTAGCACAGATACGCAGTATTTT. Protein: CSVVPYLSTDTQYF.

This chain links TRBV5-5 with TRBJ2-5, with D maybe TRBD2 (6 bases). Germline CDR1 and CDR2: SGHKS and YYEKEE (reference sequence). V lost 4 bases and J lost 4, with 14 bases in between. The CDR3 loop spans 14 amino acids. CDR3 residues: CASSRGLGVETQYF. In DNA, the CDR3 is TGTGCCAGCAGCCGGGGACTTGGAGTAGAGACCCAGTACTTC.

V usage is TRBV2 and J usage is TRBJ2-5; possibly TRBD1 or TRBD2 for D (5 bases each). Germline values: CDR1 SNHLY, CDR2 FYNNEI. CDR3 size: 13 residues. The germline V and J ends were trimmed by 6 bases and 4 bases, with 12 bases remaining between them. The CDR3 nucleotides read TGTGCCAGCAGGGAGACAGAGGGAGAGACCCAGTACTTC. Its translation is CASRETEGETQYF.

J is TRBJ1-2 and V is TRBV7-2, with 11 bases that match TRBD1. J was trimmed by 6 bases and V by 2 bases; bases with no gene match: 8. This CDR3 spans 16 amino acids. Germline lookup yields CDR1 SGHTA and CDR2 FQGNSA. The DNA for the CDR3 is TGTGCCAGCAGCTTAAATGAAGGACAGGGGGCAAATGGCTACACCTTC. Its protein product is CASSLNEGQGANGYTF. The full variable domain, in which reference TRBV7-2 and TRBJ1-2 provide the parts outside the CDR3, is GAGVSQSPSNKVTEKGKDVELRCDPISGHTALYWYRQSLGQGLEFLIYFQGNSAPDKSGLPSDRFSAERTGGSVSTLTIQRTQQEDSAVYLCASSLNEGQGANGYTFGSGTRLTVV.

In this sample, this clonotype turned up a few times. This rearrangement joins TRBV24-1 to TRBJ2-4, with D hard to call. From germline, CDR1 is KGHDR and CDR2 SFDVKD. The CDR3 contains 14 residues. Trimming took 12 bases from V and 4 from J, leaving 18 bases between them. The CDR3 sequence: CAAKGSTWKNIQYF. CDR3 sequence (DNA): TGTGCCGCCAAAGGCAGCACCTGGAAAAACATTCAGTACTTC.

This clonotype has just a few counts. The genes are TRBV11-1 and TRBJ1-1; the D gene is possibly TRBD1 (6 bases). Trimming pared 5 bases from V and 0 bases from J, leaving 19 bases between. The CDR3 is 17 amino acids. The germline gives CDR1 SGHAT, CDR2 FQDESV (reference sequence). The CDR3 DNA sequence: TGTGCCAGCAGCCCGAGGGGGTCGGTCCGCATGAACACTGAAGCTTTCTTT. This codes for CASSPRGSVRMNTEAFF.

CDR3 residues: CATSDPTSDRGHQPQHF. As DNA, the CDR3 is TGTGCCACCAGTGATCCCACCTCCGACAGGGGCCATCAGCCCCAGCATTTT. The V and J genes are TRBV24-1 and TRBJ1-5; 8 nucleotides agree with TRBD1. Trimming at V came to 3 bases and at J to 5 bases, leaving 11 bases not matched to a gene. Germline lookup yields CDR1 KGHDR and CDR2 SFDVKD. This CDR3 contains 17 residues.

The table lists this clonotype with a count of one. The chain links TRBV7-6 to TRBJ2-2; the D is unclear. Germline lookup yields CDR1 SGHVS and CDR2 FNYEAQ. V lost 5 bases and J 2 bases, leaving 6 bases between the germline ends. This CDR3 comprises 13 residues. The CDR3 DNA reads TGTGCCAGCAGCCCACAAAACACCGGGGAGCTGTTTTTT. This gives the protein CASSPQNTGELFF.

This clonotype was seen a few times. The gene calls are TRBV5-1 and TRBJ2-5; weak D call: TRBD1 (6 bases). The end of the DNA fits TRBJ2-7 better, so the J call may be wrong. The CDR3 is made up of 13 amino acids. Germline lookup yields CDR1 SGHRS and CDR2 YFSETQ. CDR3 bases: TGCGCCAGCAGCGTCGGGACACCCTACGAGCAGTACTTC. Protein sequence: CASSVGTPYEQYF.

This clonotype appeared a few times. This chain connects TRBV14 to TRBJ1-4, with D uncertain. The length of the CDR3 is 15 residues. The germline CDR1 and CDR2 sequences are SGHDN and FVKESK. V lost 1 base and J 4 bases, leaving 10 bases between the germline ends. CDR3 loop: CASSQVAVLNEKLFF. DNA of the CDR3: TGTGCCAGCAGCCAAGTCGCGGTCCTTAATGAAAAACTGTTTTTT.